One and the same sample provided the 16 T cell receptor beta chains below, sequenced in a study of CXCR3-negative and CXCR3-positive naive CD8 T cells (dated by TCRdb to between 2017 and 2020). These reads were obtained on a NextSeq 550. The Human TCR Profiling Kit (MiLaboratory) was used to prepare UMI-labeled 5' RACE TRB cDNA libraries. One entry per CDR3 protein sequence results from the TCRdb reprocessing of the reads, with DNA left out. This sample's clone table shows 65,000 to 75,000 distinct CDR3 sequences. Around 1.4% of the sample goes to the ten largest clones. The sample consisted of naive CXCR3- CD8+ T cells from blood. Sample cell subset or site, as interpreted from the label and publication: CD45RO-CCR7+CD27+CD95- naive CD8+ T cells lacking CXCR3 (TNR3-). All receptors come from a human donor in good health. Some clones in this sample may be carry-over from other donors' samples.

The CDR3 loop reads CASSFGDSEAFF. The V gene is TRBV7-9, the J gene TRBJ1-1. In germline, CDR1 is SEHNR, CDR2 FQNEAQ (reference sequence). The CDR3 totals 12 residues.

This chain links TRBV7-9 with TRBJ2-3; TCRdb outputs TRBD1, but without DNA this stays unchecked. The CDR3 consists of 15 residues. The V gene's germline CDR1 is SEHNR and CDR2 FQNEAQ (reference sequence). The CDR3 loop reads CASSLLGGPADTQYF.

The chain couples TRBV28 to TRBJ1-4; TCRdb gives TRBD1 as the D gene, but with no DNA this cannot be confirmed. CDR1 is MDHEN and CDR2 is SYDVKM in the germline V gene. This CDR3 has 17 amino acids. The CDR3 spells CASSPPTGWVTNEKLFF.

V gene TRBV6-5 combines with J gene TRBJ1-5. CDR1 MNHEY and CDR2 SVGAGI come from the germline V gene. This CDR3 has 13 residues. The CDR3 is CASTPDSNQPQHF.

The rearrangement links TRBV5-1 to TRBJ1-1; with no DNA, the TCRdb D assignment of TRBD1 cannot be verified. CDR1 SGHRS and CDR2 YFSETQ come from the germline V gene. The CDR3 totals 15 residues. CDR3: CASSLAGGENTEAFF.

CDR3 residues: CASSSGTGLTFSYEQYF. J is TRBJ2-7 and V is TRBV5-6; the TRBD1 assignment by TCRdb is unverifiable without DNA. The germline V gene encodes CDR1 SGHDT and CDR2 YYEEEE. This CDR3 contains 17 residues.

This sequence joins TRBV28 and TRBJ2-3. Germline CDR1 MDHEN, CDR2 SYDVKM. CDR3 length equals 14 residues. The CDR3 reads CASRSTRSTDTQYF.

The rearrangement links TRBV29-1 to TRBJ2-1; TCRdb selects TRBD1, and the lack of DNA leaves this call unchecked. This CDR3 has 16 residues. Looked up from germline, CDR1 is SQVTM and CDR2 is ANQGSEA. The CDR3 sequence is CSVEVWASGTHNEQFF.

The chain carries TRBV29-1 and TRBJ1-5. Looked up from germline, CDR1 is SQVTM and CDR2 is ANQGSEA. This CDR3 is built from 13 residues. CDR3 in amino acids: CSVEDGGNQPQHF.

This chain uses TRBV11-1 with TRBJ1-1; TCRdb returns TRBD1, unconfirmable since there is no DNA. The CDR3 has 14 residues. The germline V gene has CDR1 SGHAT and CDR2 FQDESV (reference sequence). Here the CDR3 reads CASSHRVLGTEAFF.

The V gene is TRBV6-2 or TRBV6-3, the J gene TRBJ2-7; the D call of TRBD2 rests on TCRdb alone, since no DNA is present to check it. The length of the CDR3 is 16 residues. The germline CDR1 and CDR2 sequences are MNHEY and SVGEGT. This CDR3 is CASSPFAGDSSYEQYF.

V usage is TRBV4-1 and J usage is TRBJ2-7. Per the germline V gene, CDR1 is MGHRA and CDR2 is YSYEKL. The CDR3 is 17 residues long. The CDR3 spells CASSQDLPMKGTYEQYF.

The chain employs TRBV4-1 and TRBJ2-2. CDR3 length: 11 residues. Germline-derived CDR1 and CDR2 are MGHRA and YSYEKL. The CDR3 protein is CASMENGELFF.

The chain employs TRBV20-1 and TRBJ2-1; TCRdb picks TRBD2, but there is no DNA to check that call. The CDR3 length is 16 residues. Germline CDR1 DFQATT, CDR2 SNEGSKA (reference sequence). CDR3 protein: CSASVPFSGDYNEQFF.

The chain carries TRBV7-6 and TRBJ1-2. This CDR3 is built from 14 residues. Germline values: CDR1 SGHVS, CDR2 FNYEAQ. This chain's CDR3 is CASSLGGSNYGYTF.

The CDR3 is CASSRTSYEQYF. This sequence joins TRBV7-2 and TRBJ2-7; TCRdb selects TRBD2, and the lack of DNA leaves this call unchecked. The germline V gene has CDR1 SGHTA and CDR2 FQGNSA. There are 12 residues in the CDR3.